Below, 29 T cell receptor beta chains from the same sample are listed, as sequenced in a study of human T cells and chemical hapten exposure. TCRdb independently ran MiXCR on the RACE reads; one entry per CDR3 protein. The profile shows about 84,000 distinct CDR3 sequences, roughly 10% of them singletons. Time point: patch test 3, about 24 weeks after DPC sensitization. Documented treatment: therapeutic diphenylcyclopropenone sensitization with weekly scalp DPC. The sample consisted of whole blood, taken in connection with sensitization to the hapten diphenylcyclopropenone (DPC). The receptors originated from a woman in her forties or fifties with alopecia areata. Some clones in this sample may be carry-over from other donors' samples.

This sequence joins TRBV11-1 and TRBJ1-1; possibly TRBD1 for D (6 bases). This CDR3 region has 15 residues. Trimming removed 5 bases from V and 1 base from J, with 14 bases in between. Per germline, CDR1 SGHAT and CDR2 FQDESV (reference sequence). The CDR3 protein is CASSNLGQPNTEAFF. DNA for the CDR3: TGTGCCAGCAGCAACCTTGGACAGCCGAACACTGAAGCTTTCTTT.

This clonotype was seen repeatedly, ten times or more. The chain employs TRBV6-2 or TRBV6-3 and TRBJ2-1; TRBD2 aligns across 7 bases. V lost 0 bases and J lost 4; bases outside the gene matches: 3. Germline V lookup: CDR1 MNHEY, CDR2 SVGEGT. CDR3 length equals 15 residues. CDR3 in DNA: TGTGCCAGCAGTTACTCGGGACTATCATACAATGAGCAGTTCTTC. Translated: CASSYSGLSYNEQFF.

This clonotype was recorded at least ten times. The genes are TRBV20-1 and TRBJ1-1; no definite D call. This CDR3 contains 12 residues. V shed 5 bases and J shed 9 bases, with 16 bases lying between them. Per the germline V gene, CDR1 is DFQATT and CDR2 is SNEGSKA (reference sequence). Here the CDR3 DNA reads TGCAGTGCTCAGGTTGGGTGGACTCAAGCTTTCTTT. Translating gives CSAQVGWTQAFF.

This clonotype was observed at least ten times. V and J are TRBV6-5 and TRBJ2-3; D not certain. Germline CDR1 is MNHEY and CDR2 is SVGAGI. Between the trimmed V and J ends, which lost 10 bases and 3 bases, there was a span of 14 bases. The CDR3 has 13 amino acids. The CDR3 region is CATALVGTDTQYF. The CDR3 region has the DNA TGTGCCACCGCGTTGGTGGGGACAGATACGCAGTATTTT.

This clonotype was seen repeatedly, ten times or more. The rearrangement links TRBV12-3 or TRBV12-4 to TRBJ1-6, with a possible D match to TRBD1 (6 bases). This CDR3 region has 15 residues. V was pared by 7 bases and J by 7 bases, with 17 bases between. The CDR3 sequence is CASTPGGQRNSPLHF. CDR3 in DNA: TGTGCCAGCACCCCCGGGGGCCAAAGGAATTCACCCCTCCACTTT.

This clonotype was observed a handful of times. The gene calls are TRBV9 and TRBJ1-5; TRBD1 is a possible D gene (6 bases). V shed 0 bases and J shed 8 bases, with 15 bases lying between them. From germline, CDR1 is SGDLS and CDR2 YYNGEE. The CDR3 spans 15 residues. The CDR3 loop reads CASSVGGAPEEPQHF. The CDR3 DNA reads TGTGCCAGCAGCGTAGGGGGGGCACCAGAGGAGCCCCAGCATTTT.

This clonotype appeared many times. CDR3 DNA: TGTGCCAGCAGCAAGGACCTGATAGATGAGCAGTTCTTC. It translates to CASSKDLIDEQFF. The chain links TRBV11-2 to TRBJ2-1; no clear D. Trimming took 5 bases from V and 8 from J, leaving 13 bases between them. CDR3 length equals 13 residues. Germline V lookup: CDR1 SGHAT, CDR2 FQNNGV. Combining the CDR3 with reference TRBV11-2 and TRBJ2-1 gives the whole variable domain EAGVAQSPRYKIIEKRQSVAFWCNPISGHATLYWYQQILGQGPKLLIQFQNNGVVDDSQLPKDRFSAERLKGVDSTLKIQPAKLEDSAVYLCASSKDLIDEQFFGPGTRLTVL.

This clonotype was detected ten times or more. The CDR3 nucleotides read TGCGCCAGCAGCCAAGACCTGCCCCGGACTACAGTTAAGTACGAGCAGTACTTC. It codes for CASSQDLPRTTVKYEQYF. This sequence joins TRBV4-1 and TRBJ2-7, with a weak D call TRBD2 (6 bases). Trimming removed 0 bases from V and 4 bases from J, with 22 bases in between. The CDR3 sequence is 18 residues long. Germline-derived CDR1 and CDR2 are MGHRA and YSYEKL.

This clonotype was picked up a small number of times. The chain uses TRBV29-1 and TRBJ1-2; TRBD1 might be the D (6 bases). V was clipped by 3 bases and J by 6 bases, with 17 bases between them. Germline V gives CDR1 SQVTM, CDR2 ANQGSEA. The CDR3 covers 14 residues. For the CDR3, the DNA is TGCAGCGTTGAGAGGGGGAACACTGGGCATGGCTACACCTTC. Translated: CSVERGNTGHGYTF.

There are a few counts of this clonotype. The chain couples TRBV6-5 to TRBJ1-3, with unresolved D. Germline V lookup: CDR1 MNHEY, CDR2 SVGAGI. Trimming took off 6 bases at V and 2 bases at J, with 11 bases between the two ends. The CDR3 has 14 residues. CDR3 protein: CASSSGGTGNTIYF. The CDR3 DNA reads TGTGCCAGCAGCTCCGGAGGAACTGGAAACACCATATATTTT.

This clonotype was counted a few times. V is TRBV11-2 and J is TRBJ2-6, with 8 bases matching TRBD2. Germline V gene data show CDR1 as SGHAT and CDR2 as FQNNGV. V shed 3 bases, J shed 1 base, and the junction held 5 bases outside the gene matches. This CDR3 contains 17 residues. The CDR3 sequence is CASSLELAVSGANVLTF. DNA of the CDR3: TGTGCCAGCAGCTTGGAACTAGCGGTTTCTGGGGCCAACGTCCTGACTTTC.

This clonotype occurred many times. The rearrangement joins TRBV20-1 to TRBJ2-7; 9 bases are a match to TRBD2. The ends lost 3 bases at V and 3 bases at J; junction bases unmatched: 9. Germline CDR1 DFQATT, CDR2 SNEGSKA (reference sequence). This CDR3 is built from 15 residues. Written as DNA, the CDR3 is TGCAGTGCTAGTCTAGCGGGACCGAGGAGCTACGAGCAGTACTTC. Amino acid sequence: CSASLAGPRSYEQYF.

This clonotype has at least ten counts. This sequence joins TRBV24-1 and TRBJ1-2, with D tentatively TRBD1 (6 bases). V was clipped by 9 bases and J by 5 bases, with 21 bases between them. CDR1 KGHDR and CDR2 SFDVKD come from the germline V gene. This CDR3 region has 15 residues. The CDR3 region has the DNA TGTGCCACCTCCTGGCCAGCAGGGGATCAGTATGGCTACACCTTC. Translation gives CATSWPAGDQYGYTF.

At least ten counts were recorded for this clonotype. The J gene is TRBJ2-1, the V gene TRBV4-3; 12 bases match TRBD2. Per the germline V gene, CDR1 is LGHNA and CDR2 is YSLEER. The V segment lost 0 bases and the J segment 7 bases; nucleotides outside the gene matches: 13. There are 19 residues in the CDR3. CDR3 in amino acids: CASSQDRFLAGGRRNEQFF. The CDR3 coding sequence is TGCGCCAGCAGCCAAGATCGGTTCCTAGCGGGAGGGCGTAGGAATGAGCAGTTCTTC.

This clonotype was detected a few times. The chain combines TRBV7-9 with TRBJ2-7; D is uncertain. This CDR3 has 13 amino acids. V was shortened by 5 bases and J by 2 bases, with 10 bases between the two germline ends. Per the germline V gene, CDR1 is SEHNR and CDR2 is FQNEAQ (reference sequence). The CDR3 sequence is CASSVENTYEQYF. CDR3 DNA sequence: TGTGCCAGCAGCGTAGAGAACACCTACGAGCAGTACTTC.

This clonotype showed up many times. The CDR3 DNA is TGCAGCGCAAGAGACAGGGGTAGTGTGAACACTGAAGCTTTCTTT. Amino acid sequence: CSARDRGSVNTEAFF. The V and J genes are TRBV29-1 and TRBJ1-1, with 8 bases fitting TRBD1. The CDR3 runs 15 residues. Germline V lookup: CDR1 SQVTM, CDR2 ANQGSEA. J gave up 0 bases and V 7 bases, and 10 bases lay outside the gene matches.

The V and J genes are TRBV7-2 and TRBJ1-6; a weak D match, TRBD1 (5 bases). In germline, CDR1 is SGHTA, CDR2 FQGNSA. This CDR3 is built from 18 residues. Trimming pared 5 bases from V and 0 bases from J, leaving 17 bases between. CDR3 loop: CASSPAKTASSYNSPLHF. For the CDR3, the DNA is TGTGCCAGCAGCCCTGCCAAGACAGCCAGCTCCTATAATTCACCCCTCCACTTT.

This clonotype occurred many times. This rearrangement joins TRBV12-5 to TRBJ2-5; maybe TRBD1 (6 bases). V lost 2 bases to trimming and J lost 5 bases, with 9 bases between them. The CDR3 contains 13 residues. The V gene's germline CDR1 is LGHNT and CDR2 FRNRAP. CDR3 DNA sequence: TGTGCTAGTGGTTTGTCAGGGGTCGAGACCCAGTACTTC. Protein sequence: CASGLSGVETQYF.

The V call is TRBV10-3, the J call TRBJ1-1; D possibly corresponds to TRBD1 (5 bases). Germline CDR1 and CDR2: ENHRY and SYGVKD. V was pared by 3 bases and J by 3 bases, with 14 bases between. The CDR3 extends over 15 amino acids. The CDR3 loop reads CAISEMGGGDTEAFF. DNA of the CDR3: TGTGCCATCAGTGAAATGGGCGGGGGAGACACTGAAGCTTTCTTT.

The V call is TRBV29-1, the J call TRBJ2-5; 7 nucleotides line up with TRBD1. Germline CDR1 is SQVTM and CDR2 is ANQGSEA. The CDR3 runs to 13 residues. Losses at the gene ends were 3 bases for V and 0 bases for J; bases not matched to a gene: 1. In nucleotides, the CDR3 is TGCAGCGTTGATGGACAGGACCAAGAGACCCAGTACTTC. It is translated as CSVDGQDQETQYF.

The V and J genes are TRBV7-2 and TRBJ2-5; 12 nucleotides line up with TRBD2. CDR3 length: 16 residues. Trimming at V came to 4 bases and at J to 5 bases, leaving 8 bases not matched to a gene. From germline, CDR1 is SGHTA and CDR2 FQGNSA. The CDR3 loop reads CASSSGGLAGPETQYF. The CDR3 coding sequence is TGTGCCAGCAGCTCAGGAGGACTAGCGGGACCCGAGACCCAGTACTTC. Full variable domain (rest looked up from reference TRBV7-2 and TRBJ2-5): GAGVSQSPSNKVTEKGKDVELRCDPISGHTALYWYRQSLGQGLEFLIYFQGNSAPDKSGLPSDRFSAERTGGSVSTLTIQRTQQEDSAVYLCASSSGGLAGPETQYFGPGTRLLVL.

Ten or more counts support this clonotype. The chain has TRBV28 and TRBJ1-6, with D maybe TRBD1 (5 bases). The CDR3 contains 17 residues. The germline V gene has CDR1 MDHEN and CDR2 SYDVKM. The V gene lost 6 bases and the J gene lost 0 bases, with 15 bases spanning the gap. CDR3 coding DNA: TGTGCCAGCAGGGGACCACTTAGGAGCTCCTATAATTCACCCCTCCACTTT. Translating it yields CASRGPLRSSYNSPLHF.

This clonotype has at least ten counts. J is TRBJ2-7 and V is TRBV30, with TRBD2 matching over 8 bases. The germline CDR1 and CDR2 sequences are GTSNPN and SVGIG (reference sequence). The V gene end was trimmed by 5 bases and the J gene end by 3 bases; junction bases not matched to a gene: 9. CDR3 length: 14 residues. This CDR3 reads CAWAPGLGFYEQYF. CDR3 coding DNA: TGTGCCTGGGCCCCGGGACTAGGATTCTACGAGCAGTACTTC.

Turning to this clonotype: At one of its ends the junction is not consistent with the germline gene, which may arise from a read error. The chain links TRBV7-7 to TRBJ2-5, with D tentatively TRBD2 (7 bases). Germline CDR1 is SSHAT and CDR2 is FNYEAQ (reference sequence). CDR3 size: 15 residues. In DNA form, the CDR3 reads TGTGCTAGCAGCTTGGGGGCTAGCGGCCAAGAGACCCAGTACTTC. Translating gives CASSLGASGQETQYF.

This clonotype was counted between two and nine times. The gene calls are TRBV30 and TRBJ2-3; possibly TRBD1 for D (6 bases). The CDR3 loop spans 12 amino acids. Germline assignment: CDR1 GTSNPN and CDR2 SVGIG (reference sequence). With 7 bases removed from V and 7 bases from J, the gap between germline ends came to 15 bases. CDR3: CALALRGYTQYF. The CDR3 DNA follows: TGTGCCTTGGCCCTAAGGGGGTATACGCAGTATTTT.

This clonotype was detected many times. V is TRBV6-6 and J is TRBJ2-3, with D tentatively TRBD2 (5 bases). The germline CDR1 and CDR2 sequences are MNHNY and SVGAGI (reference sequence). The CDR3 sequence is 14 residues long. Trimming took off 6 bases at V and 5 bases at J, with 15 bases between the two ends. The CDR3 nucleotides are TGTGCCAGCAGGGAGAGCGGCGCGGGAGATACGCAGTATTTT. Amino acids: CASRESGAGDTQYF.

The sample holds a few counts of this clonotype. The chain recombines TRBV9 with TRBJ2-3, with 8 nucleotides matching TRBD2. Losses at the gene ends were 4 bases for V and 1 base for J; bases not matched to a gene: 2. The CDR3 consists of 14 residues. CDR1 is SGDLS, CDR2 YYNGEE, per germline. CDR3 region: CASSSGSGTDTQYF. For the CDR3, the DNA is TGTGCCAGCAGCAGCGGGAGTGGCACAGATACGCAGTATTTT.

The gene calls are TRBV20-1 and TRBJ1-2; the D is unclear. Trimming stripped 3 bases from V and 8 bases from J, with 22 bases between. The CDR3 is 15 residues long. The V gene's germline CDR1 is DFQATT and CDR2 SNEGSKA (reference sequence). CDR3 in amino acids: CSARVRRSAGNGYTF. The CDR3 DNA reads TGCAGTGCTAGGGTCCGTCGGAGCGCGGGAAACGGCTACACCTTC.

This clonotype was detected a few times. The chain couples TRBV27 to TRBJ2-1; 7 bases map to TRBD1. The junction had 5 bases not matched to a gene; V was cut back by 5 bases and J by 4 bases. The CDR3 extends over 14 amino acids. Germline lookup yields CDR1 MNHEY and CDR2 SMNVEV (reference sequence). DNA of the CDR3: TGTGCCAGCAGTGTGGGACAGAATTACAATGAGCAGTTCTTC. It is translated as CASSVGQNYNEQFF.